This entry lists 4 T cell receptor beta chains sequenced from one sample in a study of CD8+ T cells in alopecia areata. Following extraction, RNA underwent reverse transcription to cDNA, which served as the sequencing template. Profiled with immunoSEQ multiplex PCR; TCRdb holds only in-frame clones, not every one. Here the sample spans about 64,000 clones, around 47% being singletons. The material sequenced was NKG2D-low CD8+ T cells sorted from blood. These receptors all stem from a human donor with alopecia areata.

This clone was observed a handful of times. The chain is built from TRBV29-1 and TRBJ1-2, with TRBD1 matching over 10 bases. This CDR3 has 13 residues. The germline gives CDR1 SQVTM, CDR2 ANQGSEA. Trimming at V came to 5 bases and at J to 5 bases, leaving 5 bases not matched to a gene. CDR3 DNA: TGCAGCGTTAGTCCGGGACAGGGGTATGGCTACACCTTC. Its protein is CSVSPGQGYGYTF.

The chain carries TRBV11-2 and TRBJ1-2; the D is unclear. The CDR3 is 14 amino acids. The germline V gene has CDR1 SGHAT and CDR2 FQNNGV. V lost 3 bases and J lost 4, with 12 bases in between. CDR3 loop: CASSLIAQSYGYTF. As DNA, the CDR3 is TGTGCCAGCAGCTTGATCGCCCAGAGCTATGGCTACACCTTC. Full variable domain (remainder filled in from reference TRBV11-2 and TRBJ1-2): EAGVAQSPRYKIIEKRQSVAFWCNPISGHATLYWYQQILGQGPKLLIQFQNNGVVDDSQLPKDRFSAERLKGVDSTLKIQPAKLEDSAVYLCASSLIAQSYGYTFGSGTRLTVV.

This clone appeared many times. This chain uses TRBV7-9 with TRBJ1-1, with 9 bases fitting TRBD1. The V and J ends lost 5 bases and 3 bases, in that order; junction bases with no gene match: 10. Germline CDR1 reads SEHNR; CDR2 reads FQNEAQ (reference sequence). This CDR3 comprises 16 residues. CDR3 loop: CASSHTPQGADTEAFF. Here the CDR3 DNA reads TGTGCCAGCAGCCATACGCCACAGGGGGCGGACACTGAAGCTTTCTTT.

This clone appeared a few times. The chain is built from TRBV27 and TRBJ1-4; 10 nucleotides align to TRBD1. CDR1 MNHEY and CDR2 SMNVEV come from the germline V gene (reference sequence). The CDR3 is 14 amino acids. V trimming: 5 bases; J trimming: 8 bases; junction bases outside the gene matches: 5. CDR3 residues: CASSVGTGVEKLFF. DNA of the CDR3: TGTGCCAGCAGTGTCGGGACAGGGGTCGAAAAACTGTTTTTT.